This T cell receptor beta chain was sequenced during a study of T cells in Graves' hyperthyroidism and ophthalmopathy. Findings of the study overall: Blood also showed most of the thyroid clonotypes that were expanded above 0.001. A median approximately 6.5 months before onset, the model predicted ophthalmopathy.

The V gene's germline CDR1 is DFQATT and CDR2 SNEGSKA (reference sequence). The CDR3 is made up of 13 amino acids. The V end lost 0 bases, the J end lost 8 bases, and 13 bases lay between the germline ends. Researchers amplified the TCR beta CDR3 regions from RNA transcripts. The HTBI primer set served for first-round RT-PCR of the TCR CDR3. TCRdb passed the multiplex PCR reads through MiXCR, listing each CDR3 protein once. Here the sample spans roughly 800,000 distinct CDR3 sequences, 38% being singletons. On this clonotype itself: The antigen is not known.

The TCR sequence derives from a man aged 18 to 35 with Graves' hyperthyroidism. The V and J genes are TRBV20-1 and TRBJ2-5; perhaps D is TRBD1 or TRBD2 (6 bases each). Sequenced material: blood. This CDR3 is CSAREAGEVTQYF. CDR3 nucleotides: TGCAGTGCTAGAGAGGCAGGGGAGGTCACCCAGTACTTC.